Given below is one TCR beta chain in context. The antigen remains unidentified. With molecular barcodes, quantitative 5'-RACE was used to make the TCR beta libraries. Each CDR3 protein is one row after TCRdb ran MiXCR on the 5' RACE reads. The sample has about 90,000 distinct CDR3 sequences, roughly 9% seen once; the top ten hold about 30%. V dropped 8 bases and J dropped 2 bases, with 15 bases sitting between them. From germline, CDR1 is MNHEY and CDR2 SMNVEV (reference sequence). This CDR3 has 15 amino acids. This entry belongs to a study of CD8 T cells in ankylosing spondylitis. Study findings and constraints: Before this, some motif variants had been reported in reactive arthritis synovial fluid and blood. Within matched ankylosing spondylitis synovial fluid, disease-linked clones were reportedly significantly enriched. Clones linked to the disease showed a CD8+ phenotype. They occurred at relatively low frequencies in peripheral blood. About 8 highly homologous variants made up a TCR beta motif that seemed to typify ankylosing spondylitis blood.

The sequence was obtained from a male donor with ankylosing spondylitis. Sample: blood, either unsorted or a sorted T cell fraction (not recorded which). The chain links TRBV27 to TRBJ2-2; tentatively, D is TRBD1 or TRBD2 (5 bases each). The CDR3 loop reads CASFPQGRNTGELFF. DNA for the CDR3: TGTGCCAGCTTCCCCCAGGGACGTAACACCGGGGAGCTGTTTTTT.